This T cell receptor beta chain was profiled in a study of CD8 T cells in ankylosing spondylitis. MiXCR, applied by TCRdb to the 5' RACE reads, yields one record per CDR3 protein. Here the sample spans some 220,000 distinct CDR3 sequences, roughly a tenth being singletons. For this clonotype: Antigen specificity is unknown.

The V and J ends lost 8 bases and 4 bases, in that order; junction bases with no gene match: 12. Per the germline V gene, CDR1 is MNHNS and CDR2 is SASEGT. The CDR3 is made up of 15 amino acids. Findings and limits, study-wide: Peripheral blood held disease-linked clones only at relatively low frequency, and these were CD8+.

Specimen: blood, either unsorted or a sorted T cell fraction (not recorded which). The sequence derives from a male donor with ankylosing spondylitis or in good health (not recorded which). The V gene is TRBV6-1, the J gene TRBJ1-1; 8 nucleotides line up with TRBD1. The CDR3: CASEWGDDRGTEAFF. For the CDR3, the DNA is TGTGCCAGCGAGTGGGGGGATGACAGGGGCACTGAAGCTTTCTTT.